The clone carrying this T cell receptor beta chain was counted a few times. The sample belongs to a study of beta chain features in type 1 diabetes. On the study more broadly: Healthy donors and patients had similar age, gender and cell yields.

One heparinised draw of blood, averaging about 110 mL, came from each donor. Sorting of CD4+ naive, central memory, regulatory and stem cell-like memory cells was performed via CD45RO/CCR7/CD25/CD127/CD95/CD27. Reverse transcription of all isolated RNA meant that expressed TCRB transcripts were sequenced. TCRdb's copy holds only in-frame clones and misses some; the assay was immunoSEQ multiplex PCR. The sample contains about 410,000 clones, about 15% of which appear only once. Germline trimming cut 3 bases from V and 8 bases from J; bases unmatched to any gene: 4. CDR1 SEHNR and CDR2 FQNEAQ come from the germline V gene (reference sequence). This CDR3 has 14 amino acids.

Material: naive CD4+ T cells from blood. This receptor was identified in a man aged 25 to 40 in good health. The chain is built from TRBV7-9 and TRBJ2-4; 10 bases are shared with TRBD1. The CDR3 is CASSLRDRGDIQYF. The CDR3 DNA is TGTGCCAGCAGCTTGAGGGACAGGGGTGACATTCAGTACTTC.